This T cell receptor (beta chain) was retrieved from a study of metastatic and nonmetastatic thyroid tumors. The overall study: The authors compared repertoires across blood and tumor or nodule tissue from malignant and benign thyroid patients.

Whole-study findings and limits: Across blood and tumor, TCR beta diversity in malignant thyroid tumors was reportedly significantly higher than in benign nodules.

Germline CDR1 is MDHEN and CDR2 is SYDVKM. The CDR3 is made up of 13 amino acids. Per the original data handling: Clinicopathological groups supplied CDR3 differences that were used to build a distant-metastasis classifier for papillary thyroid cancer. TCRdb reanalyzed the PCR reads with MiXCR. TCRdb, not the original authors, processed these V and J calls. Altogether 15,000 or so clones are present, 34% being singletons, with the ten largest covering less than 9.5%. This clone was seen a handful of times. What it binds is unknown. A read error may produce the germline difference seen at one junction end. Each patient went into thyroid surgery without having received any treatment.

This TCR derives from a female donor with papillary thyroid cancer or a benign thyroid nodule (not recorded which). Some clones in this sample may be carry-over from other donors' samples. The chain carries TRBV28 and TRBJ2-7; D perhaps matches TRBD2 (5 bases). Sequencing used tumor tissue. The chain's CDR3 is CSSSLDLTYEQHF. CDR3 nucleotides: TGTTCCAGCAGTTTGGACTTAACCTACGAGCAGCACTTC.